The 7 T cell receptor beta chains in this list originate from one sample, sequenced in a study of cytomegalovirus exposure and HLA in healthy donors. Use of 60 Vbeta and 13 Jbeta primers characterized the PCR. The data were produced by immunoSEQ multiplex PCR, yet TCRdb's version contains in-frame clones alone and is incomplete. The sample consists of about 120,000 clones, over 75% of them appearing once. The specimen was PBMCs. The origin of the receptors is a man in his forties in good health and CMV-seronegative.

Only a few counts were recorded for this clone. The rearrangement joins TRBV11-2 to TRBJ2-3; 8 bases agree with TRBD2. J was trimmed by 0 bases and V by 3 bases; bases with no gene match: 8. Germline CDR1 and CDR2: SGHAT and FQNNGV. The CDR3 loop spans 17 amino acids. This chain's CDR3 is CASSFPELAASTDTQYF. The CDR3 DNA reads TGTGCCAGCAGCTTCCCCGAACTAGCGGCTAGCACAGATACGCAGTATTTT.

The CDR3 sequence: CAWSDGVAKNIQYF. For the CDR3, the DNA is TGTGCCTGGAGTGACGGAGTAGCCAAAAACATTCAGTACTTC. The rearrangement links TRBV30 to TRBJ2-4; D uncertain. There are 14 residues in the CDR3. V lost 1 base to trimming and J lost 0 bases, with 7 bases between them. Per the germline V gene, CDR1 is GTSNPN and CDR2 is SVGIG (reference sequence).

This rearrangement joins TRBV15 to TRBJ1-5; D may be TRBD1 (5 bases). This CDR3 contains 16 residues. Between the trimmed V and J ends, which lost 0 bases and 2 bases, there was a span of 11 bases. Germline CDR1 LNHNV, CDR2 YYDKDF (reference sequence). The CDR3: CATSRDRVIGNQPQHF. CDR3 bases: TGTGCCACCAGCAGAGACAGGGTAATTGGCAATCAGCCCCAGCATTTT.

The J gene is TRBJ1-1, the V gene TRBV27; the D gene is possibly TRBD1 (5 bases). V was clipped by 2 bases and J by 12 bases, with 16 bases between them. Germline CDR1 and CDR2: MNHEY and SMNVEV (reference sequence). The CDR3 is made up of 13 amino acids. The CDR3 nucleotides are TGTGCCAGCAGTTTAAGGGGCCCCGGTGATCCTTTCTTT. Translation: CASSLRGPGDPFF.

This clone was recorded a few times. The CDR3 coding sequence is TGTGCCAGCAGCTTTGAGACGCGCGACTACGAGCAGTACTTC. The encoded protein is CASSFETRDYEQYF. The V gene is TRBV7-8, the J gene TRBJ2-5, with D unresolved. The assigned J gene may be wrong: the sequence end matches TRBJ2-7 better. Germline CDR1 SGHVS, CDR2 FQNEAQ. CDR3 length: 14 amino acids.

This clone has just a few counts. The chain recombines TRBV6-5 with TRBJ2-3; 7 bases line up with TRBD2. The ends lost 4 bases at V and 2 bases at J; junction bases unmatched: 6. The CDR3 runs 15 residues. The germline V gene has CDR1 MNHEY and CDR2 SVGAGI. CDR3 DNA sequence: TGTGCCAGCAGTTCCACGGGGGGTTTCACAGATACGCAGTATTTT. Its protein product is CASSSTGGFTDTQYF.

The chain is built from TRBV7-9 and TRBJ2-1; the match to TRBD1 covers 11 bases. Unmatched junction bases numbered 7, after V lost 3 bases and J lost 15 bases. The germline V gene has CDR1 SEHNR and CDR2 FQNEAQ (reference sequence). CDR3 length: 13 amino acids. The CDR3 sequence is CASSLDRGRCLFF. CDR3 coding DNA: TGTGCCAGCAGCTTGGACAGGGGGCGTTGTTTGTTCTTC. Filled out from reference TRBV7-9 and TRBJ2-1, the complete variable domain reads DTGVSQNPRHKITKRGQNVTFRCDPISEHNRLYWYRQTLGQGPEFLTYFQNEAQLEKSRLLSDRFSAERPKGSFSTLEIQRTEQGDSAMYLCASSLDRGRCLFFGPGTRLTVL.